Listed here are 30 T cell receptor beta chains from one sample, sequenced in a study of cytomegalovirus exposure and HLA in healthy donors. Primers for the PCR totalled 60 Vbeta and 13 Jbeta. Libraries were prepared by immunoSEQ multiplex PCR; TCRdb keeps only in-frame clonotypes and omits some of them. The table includes around 200,000 clones, 70% to 75% detected once. Sequenced material: PBMCs. These receptors originate from a man aged 25 to 45 in good health and CMV-seropositive.

The chain employs TRBV12-1 and TRBJ2-7; the D call TRBD2 from the table was never checked on the DNA. TRBV12-1 is a pseudogene segment. The CDR3 has 17 amino acids. The CDR3 DNA is TGTGCCAGCAGCTTTGCAAAGCGGGGGGGTCCTTCCTACGAGCAGTACTTC. Its protein product is CASSFAKRGGPSYEQYF.

The chain combines TRBV15 with TRBJ1-2; D uncertain. From germline, CDR1 is LNHNV and CDR2 YYDKDF (reference sequence). There are 14 residues in the CDR3. Trimming removed 1 base at V and 5 bases at J, with 11 bases between. The CDR3 DNA reads TGTGCCACCAGCAGAGCGGGCGCGGGGTATGGCTACACCTTC. This sequence encodes CATSRAGAGYGYTF.

The chain is built from TRBV19 and TRBJ1-3; D possibly corresponds to TRBD1 (5 bases). Per the germline V gene, CDR1 is LNHDA and CDR2 is SQIVND (reference sequence). The CDR3 is 14 amino acids. The V gene lost 7 bases and the J gene lost 0 bases, with 10 bases spanning the gap. The CDR3 DNA reads TGTGCCAGTAATCAGGGCCACTCTGGAAACACCATATATTTT. This codes for CASNQGHSGNTIYF.

This clone was seen a few times. The chain combines TRBV18 with TRBJ2-6; the match to TRBD2 covers 7 bases. The CDR3 totals 17 residues. Trimming removed 3 bases from V and 4 bases from J; junction bases left unmatched: 9. The germline V gene encodes CDR1 KGHSH and CDR2 LQKENI. The CDR3 nucleotides read TGTGCCAGCTCACCCACCGGCGGGGGAGCCGGGGCCAACGTCCTGACTTTC. It translates to CASSPTGGGAGANVLTF.

The chain combines TRBV9 with TRBJ2-2; D is perhaps TRBD1 (6 bases). The CDR3 contains 14 residues. Germline assignment: CDR1 SGDLS and CDR2 YYNGEE. V was trimmed by 3 bases and J by 7 bases, leaving 13 bases between them. CDR3: CASSGGGFRGELFF. CDR3 sequence (DNA): TGTGCCAGCAGCGGAGGGGGATTTCGCGGGGAGCTGTTTTTT.

This clone was picked up a small number of times. The chain has TRBV19 and TRBJ2-1, with 9 bases lining up with TRBD2. The V segment lost 6 bases and the J segment 5 bases; nucleotides outside the gene matches: 20. CDR1 LNHDA and CDR2 SQIVND come from the germline V gene (reference sequence). The CDR3 has 19 residues. The CDR3 DNA follows: TGTGCCAGTAGCAAATGGTGGGGTAGCGGGGGTTTGGGCCACAATGAGCAGTTCTTC. Its protein product is CASSKWWGSGGLGHNEQFF.

The genes are TRBV5-4 and TRBJ2-7, with TRBD1 matching 7 bases. Germline CDR1 reads SGHNT; CDR2 reads YYREEE (reference sequence). V shed 2 bases, J shed 2 bases, and the junction held 7 bases outside the gene matches. The CDR3 extends over 15 amino acids. In nucleotides, the CDR3 is TGTGCCAGCAGCTTCGACAGGGAGAGCACCTACGAGCAGTACTTC. Translating it yields CASSFDRESTYEQYF.

This chain connects TRBV6-4 to TRBJ2-7, with TRBD1 matching 8 bases. Germline V gene sequence: CDR1 MRHNA, CDR2 SNTAGT. CDR3 length equals 18 residues. With V trimmed by 5 bases and J by 4 bases, 19 bases remained unmatched. The DNA for the CDR3 is TGTGCCAGCAGTAATCCGAGGGGGGCAGGGGGCAAAAAGTACGAGCAGTACTTC. Translated: CASSNPRGAGGKKYEQYF.

The rearrangement links TRBV29-1 to TRBJ2-1; 7 bases are shared with TRBD1. This CDR3 is 14 amino acids long. Germline CDR1 is SQVTM and CDR2 is ANQGSEA. After removal of 5 bases from V and 4 bases from J, the junction contained 8 bases not matched to a gene. CDR3 nucleotides: TGCAGCGTTTCCCACAGGGGTGGGTACAATGAGCAGTTCTTC. This sequence encodes CSVSHRGGYNEQFF.

This clone was counted a few times. This chain joins TRBV7-2 and TRBJ1-1; a weak D match, TRBD1 (5 bases). Germline CDR1 and CDR2: SGHTA and FQGNSA. The CDR3 runs to 16 residues. V was trimmed by 1 base and J by 3 bases, leaving 15 bases between them. The CDR3 here is CASSLVPTTVYTEAFF. The CDR3 DNA follows: TGTGCCAGCAGCTTAGTCCCGACGACAGTTTACACTGAAGCTTTCTTT.

V and J are TRBV19 and TRBJ1-1; unclear D gene. The length of the CDR3 is 11 residues. Germline CDR1 and CDR2: LNHDA and SQIVND (reference sequence). V was clipped by 6 bases and J by 7 bases, with 9 bases between them. CDR3 nucleotide sequence: TGTGCCAGTAGCCTGGGCAGTGAAGCTTTCTTT. Its protein product is CASSLGSEAFF.

This clone showed up just a few times. The chain combines TRBV7-2 with TRBJ1-1, with D perhaps TRBD1 (6 bases). Trimming left V 3 bases short and J 6 bases short, with 11 bases between. Germline V lookup: CDR1 SGHTA, CDR2 FQGNSA. The CDR3 contains 13 residues. The CDR3 DNA is TGTGCCAGCAGCTTGGGGGGGGCGGCTGAAGCTTTCTTT. Encoded protein: CASSLGGAAEAFF.

V gene TRBV9 combines with J gene TRBJ2-7; possible D gene TRBD1, 5 bases. V was trimmed by 3 bases and J by 1 base, leaving 17 bases between them. Germline lookup yields CDR1 SGDLS and CDR2 YYNGEE. The CDR3 spans 16 residues. The CDR3 nucleotides read TGTGCCAGCAGCGCCAACCCTGGGGCCAATTCCTACGAGCAGTACTTC. Amino acid sequence: CASSANPGANSYEQYF.

V usage is TRBV15 and J usage is TRBJ2-5; D perhaps matches TRBD1 (7 bases). The DNA end favors TRBJ2-7, so the J call may be wrong. Germline CDR1 and CDR2: LNHNV and YYDKDF (reference sequence). The CDR3 covers 15 residues. CDR3: CATSSETGRSYEQYF. CDR3 sequence (DNA): TGTGCCACCAGCAGCGAGACAGGGAGGTCTTACGAGCAGTACTTC.

The rearrangement links TRBV11-2 to TRBJ1-2, with TRBD1 as a possible D gene (6 bases). Per germline, CDR1 SGHAT and CDR2 FQNNGV. The CDR3 covers 19 residues. Here the CDR3 DNA reads TGTGCAAGGCCGACCCCAGCCCTTAAGTCTTGGGGGCCGAGATATGGCTACACCTTC. Translating it yields CARPTPALKSWGPRYGYTF.

The chain has TRBV5-6 and TRBJ2-1; 10 positions match TRBD1. The V segment lost 5 bases and the J segment 4 bases; nucleotides outside the gene matches: 6. The V gene's germline CDR1 is SGHDT and CDR2 YYEEEE. CDR3 length: 15 amino acids. CDR3 region: CASSRRTGGYNEQFF. CDR3 nucleotides: TGTGCCAGCAGTCGCCGGACAGGGGGTTACAATGAGCAGTTCTTC.

V gene TRBV23-1 combines with J gene TRBJ1-5; D gene uncertain. TRBV23-1 is filed as an ORF, its function uncertain. The CDR3 is 13 amino acids. V was pared by 6 bases and J by 4 bases, with 10 bases between. The CDR3 sequence is CASRVDSNQPQHF. The CDR3 DNA follows: TGCGCCAGCAGGGTGGACTCAAATCAGCCCCAGCATTTT.

The chain employs TRBV5-8 and TRBJ2-7; D ambiguous. Germline-derived CDR1 and CDR2 are SGHTS and YDEGEE. Trimming removed 0 bases at V and 6 bases at J, with 4 bases between. The CDR3 covers 11 residues. The CDR3, as DNA: TGTGCCAGCAGCTTGGCTCTCGAGCAGTACTTC. Encoded protein: CASSLALEQYF.

This clone occurred once. V and J are TRBV5-6 and TRBJ1-5, with D maybe TRBD1 (6 bases). Between the trimmed V and J ends, which lost 4 bases and 4 bases, there was a span of 15 bases. The germline V gene has CDR1 SGHDT and CDR2 YYEEEE. CDR3 length equals 15 residues. The CDR3 region has the DNA TGTGCCAGCAGCCCGGGTCCACAGGGAAATCAGCCCCAGCATTTT. Translated, it gives CASSPGPQGNQPQHF.

Only a few counts were recorded for this clone. V and J are TRBV10-3 and TRBJ1-1, with D perhaps TRBD1 (5 bases). This CDR3 is 19 amino acids long. V was trimmed by 0 bases and J by 6 bases, leaving 26 bases between them. Germline CDR1 ENHRY, CDR2 SYGVKD. The CDR3 DNA reads TGTGCCATCAGTGAGTCTTCTCAAGAGGCCCGAAGGGGAAACGCTGAAGCTTTCTTT. Translating it yields CAISESSQEARRGNAEAFF.

On this clone: At one end the junction does not follow the germline gene, possibly because of a read error. This rearrangement joins TRBV6-5 to TRBJ1-1; a weak D match, TRBD1 (6 bases). Germline CDR1 is MNHEY and CDR2 is SVGAGI. CDR3 size: 13 residues. CDR3 loop: CASSGTRNAEAFF. In DNA, the CDR3 is TGTGCCAGCAGCGGGACACGGAACGCTGAAGCTTTCTTT.

The CDR3 DNA reads as TGCGCCAGCAGCCCGAGCGGCGATACGCAGTATTTT. Translation: CASSPSGDTQYF. The chain carries TRBV5-1 and TRBJ2-3, with TRBD2 as a possible D gene (5 bases). The germline V gene has CDR1 SGHRS and CDR2 YFSETQ. There are 12 residues in the CDR3. V lost 4 bases and J lost 6, with 9 bases in between.

The chain combines TRBV27 with TRBJ2-2; 8 nucleotides match TRBD1. The CDR3 has 13 residues. The V gene end was trimmed by 7 bases and the J gene end by 5 bases; junction bases not matched to a gene: 3. Looked up from germline, CDR1 is MNHEY and CDR2 is SMNVEV (reference sequence). As DNA, the CDR3 is TGTGCCAGCAATAGACAGGGGACCGGGGAGCTGTTTTTT. Amino acids: CASNRQGTGELFF.

The genes are TRBV7-2 and TRBJ1-2; 7 positions match TRBD1. This CDR3 is 14 amino acids long. Germline assignment: CDR1 SGHTA and CDR2 FQGNSA. J lost 2 bases, V lost 7 bases, and 7 bases had no gene match. In DNA form, the CDR3 reads TGTGCCAGCATGATAGGGACAGTAAACTATGGCTACACCTTC. Translated: CASMIGTVNYGYTF.

The chain uses TRBV7-2 and TRBJ2-1, with 8 bases fitting TRBD2. The CDR3 runs 13 residues. Germline V gives CDR1 SGHTA, CDR2 FQGNSA. The ends lost 5 bases at V and 9 bases at J; junction bases unmatched: 6. DNA of the CDR3: TGTGCCAGCAGCCCGGGAGGGCTCGGTGAGCAGTTCTTC. Amino acid sequence: CASSPGGLGEQFF.

This clone appeared a few times. The genes are TRBV5-4 and TRBJ2-5; D might be TRBD1 (6 bases). The CDR3 totals 17 residues. Trimming cost V 4 bases and J 4 bases, with 23 bases left between them. Germline V gene sequence: CDR1 SGHNT, CDR2 YYREEE (reference sequence). CDR3 amino acids: CASSGRGRQGPRETQYF. The CDR3, as DNA: TGTGCCAGCAGCGGACGAGGTCGGCAGGGGCCCCGAGAGACCCAGTACTTC.

This sequence joins TRBV5-1 and TRBJ2-1; 8 bases fit TRBD1. J gave up 3 bases and V 0 bases, and 2 bases lay outside the gene matches. The CDR3 sequence is 15 residues long. Per the germline V gene, CDR1 is SGHRS and CDR2 is YFSETQ. The CDR3 bases are TGCGCCAGCAGCTTGGAACAGGGGGGCTACAATGAGCAGTTCTTC. It yields the protein CASSLEQGGYNEQFF.

This rearrangement joins TRBV4-1 to TRBJ2-7; 7 bases map to TRBD1. Germline V gene lookup returns CDR1 MGHRA and CDR2 YSYEKL. The length of the CDR3 is 17 residues. Trimming at V came to 0 bases and at J to 0 bases, leaving 8 bases not matched to a gene. CDR3 DNA: TGCGCCAGCAGCCAAGACCGACAGGGCCGGAGCTCCTACGAGCAGTACTTC. Amino acids: CASSQDRQGRSSYEQYF.

Concerning this clone: The junction differs from germline at one of its ends, possibly a read error. This sequence joins TRBV7-9 and TRBJ1-5, with D perhaps matching TRBD1 (6 bases). Germline V gene data show CDR1 as SEHNR and CDR2 as FQNEAQ (reference sequence). The CDR3 sequence is 15 residues long. Here the CDR3 DNA reads TGTTCCAGCAGCACCGGACAGAATAGCAATCAGCCCCAGCATTTT. It yields the protein CSSSTGQNSNQPQHF.

V and J are TRBV25-1 and TRBJ1-2; D is unclear. The CDR3 has 13 residues. V shed 3 bases and J shed 4 bases, with 9 bases lying between them. Per the germline V gene, CDR1 is MGHDK and CDR2 is SYGVNS. DNA for the CDR3: TGTGCCAGCAGTGACGCGGGCCTCTATGGCTACACCTTC. Translation: CASSDAGLYGYTF.